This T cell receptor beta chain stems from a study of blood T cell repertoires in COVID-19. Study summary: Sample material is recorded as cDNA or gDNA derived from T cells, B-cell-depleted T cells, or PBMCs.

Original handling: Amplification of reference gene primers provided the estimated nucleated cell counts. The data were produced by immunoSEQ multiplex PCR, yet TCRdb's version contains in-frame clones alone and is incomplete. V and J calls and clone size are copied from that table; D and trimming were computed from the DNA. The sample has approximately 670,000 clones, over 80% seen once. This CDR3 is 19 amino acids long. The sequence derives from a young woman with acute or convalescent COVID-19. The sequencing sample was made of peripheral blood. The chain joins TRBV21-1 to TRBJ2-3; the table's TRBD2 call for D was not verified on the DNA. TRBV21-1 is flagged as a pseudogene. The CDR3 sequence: CASSNDDLRWRARTDTQYF. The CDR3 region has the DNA TGTGCCAGCAGCAATGACGATTTAAGGTGGAGGGCCCGCACAGATACGCAGTATTTT.